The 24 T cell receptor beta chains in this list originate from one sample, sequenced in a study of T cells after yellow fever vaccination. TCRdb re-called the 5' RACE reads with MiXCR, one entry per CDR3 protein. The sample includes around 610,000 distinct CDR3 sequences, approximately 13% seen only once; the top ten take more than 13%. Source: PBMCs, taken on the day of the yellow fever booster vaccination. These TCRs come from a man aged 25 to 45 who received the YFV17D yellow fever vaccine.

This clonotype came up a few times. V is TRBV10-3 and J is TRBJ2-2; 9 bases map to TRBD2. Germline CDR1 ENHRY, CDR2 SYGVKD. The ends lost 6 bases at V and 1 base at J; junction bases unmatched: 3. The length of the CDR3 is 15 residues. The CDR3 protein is CAISQAGGNTGELFF. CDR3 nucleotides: TGTGCCATCAGCCAAGCGGGAGGGAACACCGGGGAGCTGTTTTTT.

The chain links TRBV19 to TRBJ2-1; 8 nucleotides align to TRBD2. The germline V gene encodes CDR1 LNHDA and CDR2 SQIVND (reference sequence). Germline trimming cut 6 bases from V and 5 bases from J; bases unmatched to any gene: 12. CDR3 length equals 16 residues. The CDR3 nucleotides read TGTGCCAGTAGGGGAGAGCGGGAGAATCAGCACAATGAGCAGTTCTTC. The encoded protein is CASRGERENQHNEQFF.

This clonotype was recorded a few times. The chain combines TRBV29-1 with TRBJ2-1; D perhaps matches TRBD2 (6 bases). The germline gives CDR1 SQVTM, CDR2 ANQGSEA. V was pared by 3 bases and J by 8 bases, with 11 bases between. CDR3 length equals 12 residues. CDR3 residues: CSVEGGGDEQFF. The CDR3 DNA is TGCAGCGTTGAGGGGGGTGGAGATGAGCAGTTCTTC.

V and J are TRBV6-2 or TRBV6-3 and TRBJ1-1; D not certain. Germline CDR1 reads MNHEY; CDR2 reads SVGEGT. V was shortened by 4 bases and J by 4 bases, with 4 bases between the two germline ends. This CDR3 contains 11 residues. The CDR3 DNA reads TGTGCCAGCAGTTCCTTCACTGAAGCTTTCTTT. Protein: CASSSFTEAFF.

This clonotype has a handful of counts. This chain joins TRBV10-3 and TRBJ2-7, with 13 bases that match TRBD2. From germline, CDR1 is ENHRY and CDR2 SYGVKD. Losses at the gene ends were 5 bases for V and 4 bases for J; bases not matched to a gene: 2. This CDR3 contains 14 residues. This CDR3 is CAISRLAGGYEQYF. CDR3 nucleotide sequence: TGTGCCATCAGTAGACTAGCGGGAGGTTACGAGCAGTACTTC.

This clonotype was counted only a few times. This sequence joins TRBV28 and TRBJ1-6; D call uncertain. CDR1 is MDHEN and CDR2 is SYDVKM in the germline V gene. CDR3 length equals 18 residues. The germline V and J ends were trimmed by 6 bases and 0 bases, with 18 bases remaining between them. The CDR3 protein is CASSLFGASSSYNSPLHF. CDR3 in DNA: TGTGCCAGCAGCCTCTTCGGAGCCTCGAGCTCCTATAATTCACCCCTCCACTTT.

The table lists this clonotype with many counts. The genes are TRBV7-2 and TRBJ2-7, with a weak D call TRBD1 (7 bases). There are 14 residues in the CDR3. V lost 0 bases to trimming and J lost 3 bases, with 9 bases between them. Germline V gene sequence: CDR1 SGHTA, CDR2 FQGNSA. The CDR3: CASSLARGDYEQYF. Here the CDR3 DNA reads TGTGCCAGCAGCTTAGCCAGGGGGGACTACGAGCAGTACTTC.

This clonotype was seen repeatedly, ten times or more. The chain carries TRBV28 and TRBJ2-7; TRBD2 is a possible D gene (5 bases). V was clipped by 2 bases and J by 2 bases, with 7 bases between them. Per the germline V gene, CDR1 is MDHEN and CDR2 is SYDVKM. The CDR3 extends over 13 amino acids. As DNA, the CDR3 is TGTGCCAGCAGTTTACCGGGAACCTACGAGCAGTACTTC. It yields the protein CASSLPGTYEQYF.

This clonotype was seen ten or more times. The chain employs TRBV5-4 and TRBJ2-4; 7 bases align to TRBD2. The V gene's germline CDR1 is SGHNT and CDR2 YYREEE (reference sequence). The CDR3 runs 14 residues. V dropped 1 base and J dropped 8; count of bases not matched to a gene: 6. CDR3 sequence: CASSLPGGGDIQYF. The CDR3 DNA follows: TGTGCCAGCAGCTTGCCGGGCGGGGGTGACATTCAGTACTTC.

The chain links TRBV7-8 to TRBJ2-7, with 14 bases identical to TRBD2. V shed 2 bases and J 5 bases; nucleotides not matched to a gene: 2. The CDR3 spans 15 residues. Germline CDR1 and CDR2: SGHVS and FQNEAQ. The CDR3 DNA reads TGTGCCAGCAGCTTAAGGGGACTAGCGGGAGACGAGCAGTACTTC. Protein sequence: CASSLRGLAGDEQYF.

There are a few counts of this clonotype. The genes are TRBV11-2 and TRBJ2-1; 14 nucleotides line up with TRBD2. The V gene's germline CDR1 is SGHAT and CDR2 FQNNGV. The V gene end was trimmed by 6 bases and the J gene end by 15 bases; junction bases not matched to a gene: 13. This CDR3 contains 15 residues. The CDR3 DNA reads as TGTGCCAGCAGTTCACCGGGACTAGCGGGAGTAGGCCGGTTCTTC. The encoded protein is CASSSPGLAGVGRFF.

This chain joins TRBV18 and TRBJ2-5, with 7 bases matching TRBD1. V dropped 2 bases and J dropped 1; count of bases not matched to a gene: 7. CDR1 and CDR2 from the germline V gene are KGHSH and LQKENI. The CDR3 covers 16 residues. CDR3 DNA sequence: TGTGCCAGCTCACCAAGGGGACAGATACCCCAAGAGACCCAGTACTTC. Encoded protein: CASSPRGQIPQETQYF.

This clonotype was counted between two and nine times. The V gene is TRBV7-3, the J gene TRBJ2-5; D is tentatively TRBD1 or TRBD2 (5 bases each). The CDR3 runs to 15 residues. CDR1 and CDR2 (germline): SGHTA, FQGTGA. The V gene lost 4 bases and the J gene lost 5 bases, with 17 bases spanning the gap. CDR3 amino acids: CASSSTRGAGETQYF. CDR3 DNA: TGTGCCAGCAGCTCCACTAGGGGTGCTGGCGAGACCCAGTACTTC. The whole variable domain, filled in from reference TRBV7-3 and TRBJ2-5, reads GAGVSQTPSNKVTEKGKYVELRCDPISGHTALYWYRQSLGQGPEFLIYFQGTGAADDSGLPNDRFFAVRPEGSVSTLKIQRTERGDSAVYLCASSSTRGAGETQYFGPGTRLLVL.

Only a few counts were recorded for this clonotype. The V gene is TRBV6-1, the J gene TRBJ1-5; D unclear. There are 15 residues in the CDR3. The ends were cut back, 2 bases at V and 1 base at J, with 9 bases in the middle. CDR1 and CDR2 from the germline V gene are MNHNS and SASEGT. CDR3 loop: CASSEIVGSNQPQHF. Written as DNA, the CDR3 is TGTGCCAGCAGTGAAATTGTGGGGAGCAATCAGCCCCAGCATTTT.

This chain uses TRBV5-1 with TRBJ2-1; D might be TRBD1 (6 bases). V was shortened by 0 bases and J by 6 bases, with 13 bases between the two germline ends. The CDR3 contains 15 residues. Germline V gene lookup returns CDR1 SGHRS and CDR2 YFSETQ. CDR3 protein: CASSLGVGTTNEQFF. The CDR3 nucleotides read TGCGCCAGCAGCTTGGGAGTTGGGACAACCAATGAGCAGTTCTTC.

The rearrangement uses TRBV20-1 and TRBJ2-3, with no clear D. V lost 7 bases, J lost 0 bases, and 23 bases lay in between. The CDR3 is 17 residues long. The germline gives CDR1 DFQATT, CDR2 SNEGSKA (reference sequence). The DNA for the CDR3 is TGCAGTGTCTTTAAAGCAGCCCTGGGGTCTAGCACAGATACGCAGTATTTT. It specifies CSVFKAALGSSTDTQYF.

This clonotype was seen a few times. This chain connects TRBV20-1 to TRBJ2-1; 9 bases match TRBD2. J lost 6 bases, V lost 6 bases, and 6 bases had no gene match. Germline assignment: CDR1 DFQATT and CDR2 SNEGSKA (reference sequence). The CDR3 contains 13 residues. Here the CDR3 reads CSAGVSGSNEQFF. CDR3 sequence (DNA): TGCAGTGCCGGGGTTAGCGGGAGCAATGAGCAGTTCTTC.

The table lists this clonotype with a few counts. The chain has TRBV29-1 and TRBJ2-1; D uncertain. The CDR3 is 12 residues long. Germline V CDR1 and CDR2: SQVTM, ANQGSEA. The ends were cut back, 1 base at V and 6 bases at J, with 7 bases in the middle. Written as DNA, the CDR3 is TGCAGCGTTGAAGCCACCGTCAATGAGCAGTTCTTC. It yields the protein CSVEATVNEQFF.

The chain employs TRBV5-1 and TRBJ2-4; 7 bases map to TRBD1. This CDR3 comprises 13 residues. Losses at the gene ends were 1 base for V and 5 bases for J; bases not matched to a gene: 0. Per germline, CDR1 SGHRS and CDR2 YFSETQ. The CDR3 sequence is CASSLQGENIQYF. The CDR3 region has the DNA TGCGCCAGCAGCTTGCAGGGGGAAAACATTCAGTACTTC.

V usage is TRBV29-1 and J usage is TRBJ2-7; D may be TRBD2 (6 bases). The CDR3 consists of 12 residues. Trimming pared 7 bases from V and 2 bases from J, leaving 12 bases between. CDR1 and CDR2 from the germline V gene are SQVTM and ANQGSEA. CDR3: CSASSDAYEQYF. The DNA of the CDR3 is TGCAGCGCATCTAGCGACGCCTACGAGCAGTACTTC.

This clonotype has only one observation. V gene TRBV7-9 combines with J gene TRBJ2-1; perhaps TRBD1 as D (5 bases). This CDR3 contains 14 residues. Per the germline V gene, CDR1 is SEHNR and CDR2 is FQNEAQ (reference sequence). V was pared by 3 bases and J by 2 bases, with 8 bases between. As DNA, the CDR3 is TGTGCCAGCAGCTTTGACAGAACCTACAATGAGCAGTTCTTC. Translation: CASSFDRTYNEQFF.

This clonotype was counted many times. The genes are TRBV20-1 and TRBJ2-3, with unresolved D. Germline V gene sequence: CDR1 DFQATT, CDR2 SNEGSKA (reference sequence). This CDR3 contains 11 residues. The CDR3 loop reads CRQSSTDTQYF. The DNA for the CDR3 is TGCAGACAGTCTAGCACAGATACGCAGTATTTT.

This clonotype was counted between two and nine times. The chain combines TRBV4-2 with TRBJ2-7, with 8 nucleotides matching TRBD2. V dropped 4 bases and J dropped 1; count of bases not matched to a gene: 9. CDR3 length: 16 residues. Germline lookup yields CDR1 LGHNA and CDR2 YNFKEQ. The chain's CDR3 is CASSRWPAGGSYEQYF. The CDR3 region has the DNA TGTGCCAGCAGCCGCTGGCCGGCGGGGGGATCCTACGAGCAGTACTTC.

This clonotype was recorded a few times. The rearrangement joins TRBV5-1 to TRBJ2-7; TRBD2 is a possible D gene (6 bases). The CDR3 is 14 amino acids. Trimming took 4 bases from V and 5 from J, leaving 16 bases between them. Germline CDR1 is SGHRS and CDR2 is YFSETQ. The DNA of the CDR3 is TGCGCCAGCAGCCGTACGCTAGCGAACCACGAGCAGTACTTC. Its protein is CASSRTLANHEQYF.